This TCR beta chain was observed in a study of shared clonotypes between healthy human individuals. In the CD4+ fraction, cells were divided into CD45RA+ naive and CD45RA-negative memory subsets. Data came from immunoSEQ multiplex PCR; TCRdb stores just in-frame clones and leaves some out. The sample lists millions of clones, approximately 95% occurring once. Germline V lookup: CDR1 MDHEN, CDR2 SYDVKM. Trimming shortened V by 5 bases and J by 4 bases, and 12 bases separated the two germline ends. The CDR3 is 13 amino acids. The sequencing sample was made of naive CD4+ T cells from PBMCs. Subset indicated: CD45RA+ positively selected. The chain is built from TRBV28 and TRBJ2-7; D is ambiguous. The sequence was obtained from a man aged 18 to 30 in good health. Some clones in this sample may be carry-over from other donors' samples. As DNA, the CDR3 is TGTGCCAGCAGTAAGGGTCTCGGGTACGAGCAGTACTTC. Translated: CASSKGLGYEQYF.